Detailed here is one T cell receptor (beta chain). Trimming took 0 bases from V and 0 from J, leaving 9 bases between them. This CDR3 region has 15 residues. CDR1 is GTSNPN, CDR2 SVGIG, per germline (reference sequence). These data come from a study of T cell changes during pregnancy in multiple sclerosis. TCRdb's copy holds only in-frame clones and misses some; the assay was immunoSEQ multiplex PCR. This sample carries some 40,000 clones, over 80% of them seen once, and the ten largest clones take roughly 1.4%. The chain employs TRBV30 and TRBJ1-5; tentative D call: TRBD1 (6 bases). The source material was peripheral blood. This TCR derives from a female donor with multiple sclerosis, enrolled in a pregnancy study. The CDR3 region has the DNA TGTGCCTGGAGTGTAGGGACACCTAGCAATCAGCCCCAGCATTTT. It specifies CAWSVGTPSNQPQHF.